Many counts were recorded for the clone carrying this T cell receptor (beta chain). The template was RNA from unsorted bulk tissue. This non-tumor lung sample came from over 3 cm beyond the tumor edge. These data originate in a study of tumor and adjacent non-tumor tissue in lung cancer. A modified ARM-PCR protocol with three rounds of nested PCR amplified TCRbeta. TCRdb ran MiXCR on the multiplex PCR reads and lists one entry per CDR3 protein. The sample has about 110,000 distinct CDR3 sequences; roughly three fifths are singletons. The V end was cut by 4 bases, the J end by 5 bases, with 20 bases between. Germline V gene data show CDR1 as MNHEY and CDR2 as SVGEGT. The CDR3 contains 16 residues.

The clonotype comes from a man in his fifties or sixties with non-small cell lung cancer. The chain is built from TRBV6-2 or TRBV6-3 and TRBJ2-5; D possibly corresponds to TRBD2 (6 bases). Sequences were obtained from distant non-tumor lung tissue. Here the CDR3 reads CASSSLLAYSVETQYF. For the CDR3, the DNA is TGTGCCAGCAGTTCCTTACTAGCTTACTCGGTGGAGACCCAGTACTTC.